The 21 T cell receptor beta chains below were found in one sample sequenced in a study of T cells after yellow fever vaccination. TCRdb reprocessed the 5' RACE reads with MiXCR, giving one entry per CDR3 protein. Of 250,000 to 400,000 distinct CDR3 sequences detected, 3.5% to 4.5% appear once; the ten largest clones hold just under 20%. The source was PBMCs, collected 15 days after the yellow fever booster vaccination. The receptors derive from a man in his late teens or twenties who received the YFV17D yellow fever vaccine.

This clonotype was seen more than once but under ten times. The chain has TRBV20-1 and TRBJ2-7, with 7 positions matching TRBD1. Germline V lookup: CDR1 DFQATT, CDR2 SNEGSKA (reference sequence). CDR3 size: 13 residues. V trimming: 5 bases; J trimming: 3 bases; junction bases outside the gene matches: 7. The CDR3 loop reads CSAPRDRVYEQYF. In DNA, the CDR3 is TGCAGTGCTCCCCGCGACAGGGTCTACGAGCAGTACTTC.

In this sample, this clonotype turned up a few times. J is TRBJ1-2 and V is TRBV27; no reliable D call. Germline CDR1 reads MNHEY; CDR2 reads SMNVEV (reference sequence). This CDR3 has 15 residues. Trimming shortened V by 2 bases and J by 2 bases, and 12 bases separated the two germline ends. CDR3 coding DNA: TGTGCCAGCAGTTTAAGCGCCGTGCTGAACTATGGCTACACCTTC. Protein product: CASSLSAVLNYGYTF.

The sample holds a few counts of this clonotype. The gene calls are TRBV11-2 and TRBJ2-7; D ambiguous. CDR1 SGHAT and CDR2 FQNNGV come from the germline V gene. V was shortened by 5 bases and J by 3 bases, with 14 bases between the two germline ends. The CDR3 loop spans 14 amino acids. CDR3: CASSQGRDVYEQYF. Written as DNA, the CDR3 is TGTGCCAGCAGCCAAGGACGCGACGTCTACGAGCAGTACTTC.

This clonotype was seen more than once but under ten times. This chain joins TRBV6-6 and TRBJ2-2; weak D call: TRBD2 (5 bases). V dropped 1 base and J dropped 0 bases, with 12 bases sitting between them. This CDR3 spans 17 amino acids. Germline V gene sequence: CDR1 MNHNY, CDR2 SVGAGI (reference sequence). CDR3 DNA sequence: TGTGCCAGCAGTTACTTCTACGAGACTACGAACACCGGGGAGCTGTTTTTT. Its protein product is CASSYFYETTNTGELFF.

The rearrangement uses TRBV6-6 and TRBJ2-7; D may be TRBD1 (5 bases). Germline assignment: CDR1 MNHNY and CDR2 SVGAGI (reference sequence). The V end lost 2 bases, the J end lost 2 bases, and 10 bases lay between the germline ends. The CDR3 sequence is 14 residues long. CDR3 nucleotide sequence: TGTGCCAGCAGTTACGGACACCTTACCTACGAGCAGTACTTC. Amino acids: CASSYGHLTYEQYF.

A few counts support this clonotype. The V and J genes are TRBV5-1 and TRBJ2-1; D unclear. With 0 bases removed from V and 0 bases from J, the gap between germline ends came to 7 bases. CDR3 length equals 15 residues. Germline CDR1 SGHRS, CDR2 YFSETQ. The CDR3 bases are TGCGCCAGCAGCTTGGATCCCTCCTCCTACAATGAGCAGTTCTTC. This sequence encodes CASSLDPSSYNEQFF.

This clonotype was seen only a few times. The chain combines TRBV4-3 with TRBJ2-7, with 10 positions matching TRBD2. Germline assignment: CDR1 LGHNA and CDR2 YSLEER. This CDR3 comprises 15 residues. Unmatched junction bases numbered 5, after V lost 0 bases and J lost 6 bases. CDR3: CASSQDRLAGVEQYF. The CDR3 region has the DNA TGCGCCAGCAGCCAAGATAGACTAGCGGGCGTCGAGCAGTACTTC.

This clonotype has just a few counts. The rearrangement joins TRBV7-9 to TRBJ2-2, with D hard to call. The CDR3 sequence is 15 residues long. V gave up 6 bases and J gave up 0 bases, with 11 bases separating them. Germline V gene lookup returns CDR1 SEHNR and CDR2 FQNEAQ (reference sequence). CDR3 DNA sequence: TGTGCCAGCAGTCAAAACTACACGAACACCGGGGAGCTGTTTTTT. Protein sequence: CASSQNYTNTGELFF.

This clonotype came up many times. The V gene is TRBV18, the J gene TRBJ2-7; a weak D match, TRBD2 (6 bases). This CDR3 spans 15 amino acids. Germline CDR1 KGHSH, CDR2 LQKENI. Trimming pared 3 bases from V and 3 bases from J, leaving 15 bases between. The CDR3 region is CASSPTAGRDYEQYF. DNA of the CDR3: TGTGCCAGCTCACCTACGGCGGGGCGAGACTACGAGCAGTACTTC.

V is TRBV5-1 and J is TRBJ2-2; possibly TRBD1 for D (5 bases). Trimming cost V 0 bases and J 4 bases, with 10 bases left between them. The CDR3 is 15 amino acids. The germline V gene has CDR1 SGHRS and CDR2 YFSETQ. CDR3 nucleotide sequence: TGCGCCAGCAGCTTGGAGGGGTCCGGCACCGGGGAGCTGTTTTTT. It is translated as CASSLEGSGTGELFF. Full variable domain (missing parts from reference TRBV5-1 and TRBJ2-2): KAGVTQTPRYLIKTRGQQVTLSCSPISGHRSVSWYQQTPGQGLQFLFEYFSETQRNKGNFPGRFSGRQFSNSRSEMNVSTLELGDSALYLCASSLEGSGTGELFFGEGSRLTVL.

About this clonotype itself: A read error may be the cause here, since a much bigger clone is one base away. The J gene is TRBJ2-3, the V gene TRBV7-2; no firm D call. Germline V gene lookup returns CDR1 SGHTA and CDR2 FQGNSA. CDR3 length: 14 amino acids. CDR3 in amino acids: CASSTYLSTDMQYF. The CDR3 DNA reads as TGTGCCAGCAGCACATACTTAAGCACAGATATGCAGTATTTT.

The table lists this clonotype with many counts. The chain joins TRBV20-1 to TRBJ2-2; TRBD1 matches at 9 bases. Losses at the gene ends were 0 bases for V and 6 bases for J; bases not matched to a gene: 8. This CDR3 comprises 16 residues. CDR1 is DFQATT and CDR2 is SNEGSKA in the germline V gene (reference sequence). The CDR3 protein is CSARDAGTGNAGELFF. CDR3 coding DNA: TGCAGTGCTAGAGACGCCGGGACAGGGAATGCCGGGGAGCTGTTTTTT.

This clonotype showed up just a few times. V gene TRBV6-5 combines with J gene TRBJ2-7; D assignment may be TRBD1 or TRBD2 (5 bases each). Trimming took 0 bases from V and 0 from J, leaving 12 bases between them. From germline, CDR1 is MNHEY and CDR2 SVGAGI. The CDR3 runs 16 residues. CDR3 residues: CASSYSGAGSSYEQYF. The CDR3 bases are TGTGCCAGCAGTTACTCCGGGGCAGGGAGCTCCTACGAGCAGTACTTC.

In its sample, this clonotype was seen a few times. DNA for the CDR3: TGCGCCAGCAGTTCAGGGCGGTTTAACGAGCAGTACTTC. As protein: CASSSGRFNEQYF. This chain connects TRBV5-1 to TRBJ2-7; D is perhaps TRBD1 (5 bases). The germline gives CDR1 SGHRS, CDR2 YFSETQ. The CDR3 is 13 amino acids. The V and J ends lost 5 bases and 5 bases respectively, with 14 bases between them.

This clonotype was picked up a small number of times. The gene calls are TRBV7-9 and TRBJ1-1; D is possibly TRBD1 (6 bases). The V end was cut by 4 bases, the J end by 8 bases, with 11 bases between. Germline lookup yields CDR1 SEHNR and CDR2 FQNEAQ (reference sequence). CDR3 length: 12 residues. This chain's CDR3 is CASSSTGTEAFF. CDR3 sequence (DNA): TGTGCCAGCAGCTCGACCGGGACAGAAGCTTTCTTT.

The rearrangement uses TRBV7-2 and TRBJ1-1; 7 bases line up with TRBD1. Germline lookup yields CDR1 SGHTA and CDR2 FQGNSA. This CDR3 is built from 13 residues. With 4 bases clipped from V and 6 bases from J, the junction kept 5 bases outside the gene matches. The CDR3, as DNA: TGTGCCAGCAGCTACGACAGGGCCGCTGAAGCTTTCTTT. Protein sequence: CASSYDRAAEAFF.

This clonotype has a count of ten or more. V and J are TRBV12-3 or TRBV12-4 and TRBJ1-6, with D uncertain. V was pared by 6 bases and J by 10 bases, with 16 bases between. This CDR3 has 14 residues. DNA of the CDR3: TGTGCCAGCAGGGGTTCGGGGTCTCGCTCACCCCTCCACTTT. It is translated as CASRGSGSRSPLHF.

This clonotype was picked up many times. The CDR3 DNA reads TGTGCCAGCACCCCGAGGGGCACAGATACGCAGTATTTT. Protein: CASTPRGTDTQYF. The chain has TRBV6-5 and TRBJ2-3; D is perhaps TRBD2 (5 bases). The CDR3 is 13 amino acids. The germline gives CDR1 MNHEY, CDR2 SVGAGI. Trimming shortened V by 7 bases and J by 1 base, and 9 bases separated the two germline ends.

V gene TRBV7-3 combines with J gene TRBJ2-1; 9 bases agree with TRBD2. V lost 5 bases, J lost 9 bases, and 11 bases stayed unmatched. In germline, CDR1 is SGHTA, CDR2 FQGTGA. This CDR3 is 15 amino acids long. The CDR3 reads CASSHPERGVVEQFF. The CDR3 DNA sequence: TGTGCCAGCAGCCACCCGGAGCGGGGGGTGGTTGAGCAGTTCTTC.

This clonotype was seen only a few times. The chain couples TRBV3-1 to TRBJ2-1; D might be TRBD1 (6 bases). The CDR3 covers 12 residues. Germline CDR1 and CDR2: LGHDT and YNNKEL (reference sequence). V lost 1 base to trimming and J lost 10 bases, with 8 bases between them. The CDR3 sequence: CASSQADREQFF. CDR3 nucleotides: TGTGCCAGCAGCCAAGCAGACAGGGAGCAGTTCTTC.

The chain couples TRBV5-5 to TRBJ2-5, with D possibly matching TRBD2 (5 bases). Germline V gene data show CDR1 as SGHKS and CDR2 as YYEKEE (reference sequence). Trimming pared 4 bases from V and 5 bases from J, leaving 15 bases between. The CDR3 runs to 14 residues. CDR3: CASSTPTGMETQYF. The CDR3 coding sequence is TGTGCCAGCAGCACCCCGACCGGGATGGAGACCCAGTACTTC.